The rows below give T cell receptor beta chains drawn from one sample of a study of T cell changes during pregnancy in multiple sclerosis. Generated by immunoSEQ multiplex PCR, the TCRdb table keeps only in-frame clones and is missing some. The sample shows fewer than 70,000 clones, roughly 93% of them seen only once. The specimen was peripheral blood, collected in the third trimester of pregnancy. These receptors came from a female donor with multiple sclerosis, enrolled in a pregnancy study. CDR3s leave out the opening cysteine and the closing phenylalanine or tryptophan. The D gene is left open where the match is weak. Size is stated for part of the rows, as once, few or many counts, or as a class when the clone is expanded.

CDR3 protein | clone size | J gene | V gene | D gene
ASSVPGQGNTGELF | - | TRBJ2-2 | TRBV9 | TRBD1
ASSWGGGNTIY | - | TRBJ1-3 | TRBV27 | -
ASSLRWAMNTEAF | - | TRBJ1-1 | TRBV11-1 | -
ASSSGLAYTDTQY | - | TRBJ2-3 | TRBV11-2 | TRBD2
ASSLGGSAYEQY | - | TRBJ2-7 | TRBV7-8 | -
ASSVAPGFGSPLH | - | TRBJ1-6 | TRBV9 | -
AWSVTARETQY | - | TRBJ2-5 | TRBV30 | -
ASSQVQGYEQY | - | TRBJ2-7 | TRBV4-3 | -
ASSLGLAGGDTQY | once | TRBJ2-3 | TRBV5-6 | TRBD2
ASRAGGGYEQY | once | TRBJ2-7 | TRBV6-5 | TRBD2
ASSVGIGQGNSGYT | - | TRBJ1-2 | TRBV9 | TRBD1
SVGEGYT | - | TRBJ1-2 | TRBV20-1 | -
ASSQQRGTEAF | - | TRBJ1-1 | TRBV4-2 | -
ASSGDRGIQNIQY | - | TRBJ2-4 | TRBV5-6 | -
ASSFGAGELF | few | TRBJ2-2 | TRBV7-9 | -
ASSQPTQIPYNEQF | - | TRBJ2-1 | TRBV4-1 | -
ASSTRRELKGYT | - | TRBJ1-2 | TRBV9 | -
ASSPWGRNTGELF | - | TRBJ2-2 | TRBV7-9 | -
ASSLSGEQY | medium-sized | TRBJ2-7 | TRBV6-1 | -
ASSPKIEVEQF | - | TRBJ2-1 | TRBV18 | -
ASTTGGAWYGYT | - | TRBJ1-2 | TRBV6-5 | -
ASSSPLGLAGYTQY | - | TRBJ2-3 | TRBV28 | TRBD2
ASSFAPSEETQY | - | TRBJ2-5 | TRBV5-6 | -
ASSPLGQSLNTEAF | - | TRBJ1-1 | TRBV5-6 | -
ASSRRQGLNNAEAF | - | TRBJ1-1 | TRBV18 | TRBD1
ASSGTGEQPQH | - | TRBJ1-5 | TRBV9 | TRBD1
ASSLYGRQETQY | - | TRBJ2-5 | TRBV27 | -
ASSLALEGQGREKLF | - | TRBJ1-4 | TRBV7-8 | TRBD1
ASTPGAPEYEQY | - | TRBJ2-7 | TRBV28 | -
ASSASGSTDTQY | - | TRBJ2-3 | TRBV9 | TRBD2
ASSEFGGEGTEAF | - | TRBJ1-1 | TRBV6-1 | -
ASSESRGTEGNQPQH | once | TRBJ1-5 | TRBV10-1 | -
ASSLRTGISTDTQY | - | TRBJ2-3 | TRBV5-8 | TRBD1
SVGLTSYYNEQF | - | TRBJ2-1 | TRBV29-1 | -
ASSFPDYEQY | - | TRBJ2-7 | TRBV11-2 | -
ASSLSSTDTQY | - | TRBJ2-3 | TRBV7-9 | -
ASRFRLAGYNEQF | - | TRBJ2-1 | TRBV28 | TRBD2
ASSLGRYATNGYT | - | TRBJ1-2 | TRBV28 | -
ASSLGENYEQY | - | TRBJ2-7 | TRBV11-3 | -
ATSPSVHEKLF | - | TRBJ1-4 | TRBV21-1 | -
ASSFLPSGGAEDTQY | - | TRBJ2-3 | TRBV5-1 | TRBD2
ASRPLASGNTIY | - | TRBJ1-3 | TRBV4-1 | -
ASSLIGTGNEKLF | - | TRBJ1-4 | TRBV5-1 | TRBD1
AIRDRGDGEQF | - | TRBJ2-1 | TRBV10-3 | TRBD1
ASSQESGGGWYEQY | - | TRBJ2-7 | TRBV4-3 | -
ASSYQTGDREKLF | - | TRBJ1-4 | TRBV7-2 | TRBD1
ASSLNYSPNEQF | - | TRBJ2-1 | TRBV5-1 | -
ASSQGTGGGTDTQY | - | TRBJ2-3 | TRBV4-2 | -
ASHPSGGGYEQY | - | TRBJ2-7 | TRBV28 | TRBD2
AVRPGGVDNGEAF | - | TRBJ1-1 | TRBV28 | TRBD1
ASSQVRQENTEAF | - | TRBJ1-1 | TRBV4-2 | -
ASSLALGLGTEAF | - | TRBJ1-1 | TRBV7-8 | -
ASSLGQGWGYT | - | TRBJ1-2 | TRBV2 | TRBD1
ASSFYGANVLT | - | TRBJ2-6 | TRBV27 | -
ASSRGGVSSPAGNTIY | - | TRBJ1-3 | TRBV11-2 | -
ASSYGQGEAF | - | TRBJ1-1 | TRBV5-5 | TRBD1
ASSWTGGNSPLH | - | TRBJ1-6 | TRBV5-1 | TRBD1